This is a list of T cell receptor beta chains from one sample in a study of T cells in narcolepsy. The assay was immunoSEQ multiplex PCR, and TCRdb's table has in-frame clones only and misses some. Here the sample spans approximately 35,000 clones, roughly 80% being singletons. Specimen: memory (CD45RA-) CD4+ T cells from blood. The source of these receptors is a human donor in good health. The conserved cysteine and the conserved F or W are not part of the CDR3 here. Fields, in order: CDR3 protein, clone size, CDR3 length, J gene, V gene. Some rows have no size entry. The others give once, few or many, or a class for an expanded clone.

CDR3: ASHRVWNTEAF; size: once; length: 11; J: TRBJ1-1; V: TRBV6-1
CDR3: ASSSLTGRMNTEAF; size: once; length: 14; J: TRBJ1-1; V: TRBV11-2
CDR3: ASSRGQLYEQY; size: .; length: 11; J: TRBJ2-7; V: TRBV27
CDR3: ASSLDGQPQH; size: .; length: 10; J: TRBJ1-5; V: TRBV7-2
CDR3: ASSWTGLLYEQY; size: .; length: 12; J: TRBJ2-7; V: TRBV7-2
CDR3: SVDGPYNEQF; size: once; length: 10; J: TRBJ2-1; V: TRBV29-1
CDR3: SVAPWASGATYNEQF; size: few; length: 15; J: TRBJ2-1; V: TRBV29-1
CDR3: ASSSYPVNEQF; size: .; length: 11; J: TRBJ2-1; V: TRBV5-5
CDR3: ASSSGQPPEY; size: .; length: 10; J: TRBJ2-4; V: TRBV11-2
CDR3: ASSLTVGNGYT; size: .; length: 11; J: TRBJ1-2; V: TRBV28
CDR3: ASSQATWSKGVEETQY; size: .; length: 16; J: TRBJ2-5; V: TRBV14
CDR3: ASSEFRNQPQH; size: .; length: 11; J: TRBJ1-5; V: TRBV10-2
CDR3: ASSLAWGTGELF; size: .; length: 12; J: TRBJ2-2; V: TRBV5-1
CDR3: ASSLLTGTDTQY; size: .; length: 12; J: TRBJ2-3; V: TRBV27
CDR3: ASSIQGRETQY; size: .; length: 11; J: TRBJ2-5; V: TRBV5-5
CDR3: ASSRPRGLDYGYT; size: few; length: 13; J: TRBJ1-2; V: TRBV4-2
CDR3: ASSLSRPEPGLVAYEQY; size: .; length: 17; J: TRBJ2-7; V: TRBV11-2
CDR3: ASSLSWGTGELF; size: .; length: 12; J: TRBJ2-2; V: TRBV11-2
CDR3: ASSVVGRNLTYEQY; size: few; length: 14; J: TRBJ2-7; V: TRBV9
CDR3: ASSQAGTGELF; size: .; length: 11; J: TRBJ2-2; V: TRBV4-1
CDR3: ASSWGVPGEQF; size: .; length: 11; J: TRBJ2-1; V: TRBV11-2
CDR3: ASSQGTFVDRVETQY; size: .; length: 15; J: TRBJ2-5; V: TRBV4-2
CDR3: ASSNQRDARFNEQF; size: .; length: 14; J: TRBJ2-1; V: TRBV7-2
CDR3: ASSPGTATNEKLF; size: few; length: 13; J: TRBJ1-4; V: TRBV9
CDR3: ASRGTEAF; size: .; length: 8; J: TRBJ1-1; V: TRBV6-1
CDR3: ASSQGLHTEAF; size: .; length: 11; J: TRBJ1-1; V: TRBV4-2
CDR3: ASSGTYEQY; size: .; length: 9; J: TRBJ2-7; V: TRBV6-5
CDR3: ASSEAGYEQY; size: few; length: 10; J: TRBJ2-7; V: TRBV10-2
CDR3: ASSLALGSNQPQH; size: .; length: 13; J: TRBJ1-5; V: TRBV7-2
CDR3: ASSHRDGYEQY; size: .; length: 11; J: TRBJ2-7; V: TRBV7-3
CDR3: ASSLAQETQY; size: .; length: 10; J: TRBJ2-5; V: TRBV7-6
CDR3: ASSPGVGGTYEQY; size: .; length: 13; J: TRBJ2-7; V: TRBV5-4
CDR3: ASSNPRPPGYRPLEQY; size: .; length: 16; J: .; V: TRBV2